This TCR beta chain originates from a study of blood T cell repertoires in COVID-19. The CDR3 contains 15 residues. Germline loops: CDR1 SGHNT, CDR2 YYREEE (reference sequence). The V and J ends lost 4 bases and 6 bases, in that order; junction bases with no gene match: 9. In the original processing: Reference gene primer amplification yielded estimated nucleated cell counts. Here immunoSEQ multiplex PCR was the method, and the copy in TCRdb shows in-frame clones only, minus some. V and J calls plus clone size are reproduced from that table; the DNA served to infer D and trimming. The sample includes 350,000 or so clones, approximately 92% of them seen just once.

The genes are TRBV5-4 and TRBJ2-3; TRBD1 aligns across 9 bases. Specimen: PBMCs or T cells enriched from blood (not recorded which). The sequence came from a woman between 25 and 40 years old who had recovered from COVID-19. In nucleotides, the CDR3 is TGTGCCAGCAGCATACGACAGGGGGTCGCGGATACGCAGTATTTT. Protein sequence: CASSIRQGVADTQYF. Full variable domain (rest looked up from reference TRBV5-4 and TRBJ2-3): ETGVTQSPTHLIKTRGQQVTLRCSSQSGHNTVSWYQQALGQGPQFIFQYYREEENGRGNFPPRFSGLQFPNYSSELNVNALELDDSALYLCASSIRQGVADTQYFGPGTRLTVL.